These 7 T cell receptor beta chains originate from one sample sequenced in a study of blood T cell repertoires in COVID-19. This table comes from immunoSEQ multiplex PCR, and its TCRdb copy is limited to in-frame clones, with some not included. The sample records 350,000 to 400,000 clones, approximately 92% being singletons. Sequenced sample: PBMCs or T cells enriched from blood (not recorded which). The receptors come from a man aged 18-30 years who had recovered from COVID-19.

V gene TRBV4-3 combines with J gene TRBJ2-7; D possibly corresponds to TRBD1 (7 bases). V lost 1 base and J lost 4, with 11 bases in between. This CDR3 region has 14 residues. Germline values: CDR1 LGHNA, CDR2 YSLEER. The CDR3 loop reads CASSQGRGQYEQYF. The DNA of the CDR3 is TGCGCCAGCAGCCAAGGGAGGGGGCAGTACGAGCAGTACTTC.

This chain uses TRBV18 with TRBJ2-6; 7 bases map to TRBD2. The length of the CDR3 is 19 residues. From germline, CDR1 is KGHSH and CDR2 LQKENI. V was pared by 4 bases and J by 0 bases, with 12 bases of the junction left unmatched. The chain's CDR3 is CASSQSARGVGSGANVLTF. The DNA of the CDR3 is TGTGCCAGCTCACAGTCGGCCCGGGGGGTCGGCTCTGGGGCCAACGTCCTGACTTTC.

The chain has TRBV28 and TRBJ2-2, with a weak D call TRBD1 (6 bases). V dropped 7 bases and J dropped 3 bases, with 18 bases sitting between them. The germline gives CDR1 MDHEN, CDR2 SYDVKM. The CDR3 sequence is 16 residues long. DNA for the CDR3: TGTGCCAGCATCTCTTCCGGGACAAGGCACACCGGGGAGCTGTTTTTT. Translating it yields CASISSGTRHTGELFF.

This sequence joins TRBV28 and TRBJ1-2; 7 positions match TRBD1. The trim removed 6 bases at V and 4 bases at J, leaving 2 bases unmatched. The CDR3 loop spans 12 amino acids. Germline-derived CDR1 and CDR2 are MDHEN and SYDVKM. CDR3 DNA sequence: TGTGCCAGCAGACAGGGGACCTATGGCTACACCTTC. Protein product: CASRQGTYGYTF.

The chain links TRBV7-7 to TRBJ2-5, with 8 bases matching TRBD2. Germline V gives CDR1 SSHAT, CDR2 FNYEAQ (reference sequence). V shed 5 bases and J 5 bases; nucleotides not matched to a gene: 4. There are 13 residues in the CDR3. The CDR3 region is CASSAGREETQYF. In DNA, the CDR3 is TGTGCCAGCAGCGCCGGGAGGGAGGAGACCCAGTACTTC.

This sequence joins TRBV2 and TRBJ1-4, with D perhaps TRBD1 (6 bases). V was shortened by 6 bases and J by 7 bases, with 15 bases between the two germline ends. Germline loops: CDR1 SNHLY, CDR2 FYNNEI. The CDR3 length is 14 residues. CDR3 protein: CASSSGQPSEKLFF. CDR3 coding DNA: TGTGCCAGCAGCTCCGGACAGCCCTCTGAAAAACTGTTTTTT.

The CDR3 loop is CASSLGRGGGETQYF. The DNA for the CDR3 is TGTGCCAGCAGCTTGGGCCGCGGGGGAGGAGAGACCCAGTACTTC. The V gene is TRBV11-3, the J gene TRBJ2-5; 7 bases fit TRBD2. The CDR3 loop spans 15 amino acids. Trimming took 3 bases from V and 4 from J; bases not matched to a gene: 8. The germline V gene encodes CDR1 SGHNT and CDR2 YENEEA.